Following are 32 T cell receptor beta chains from one sample sequenced in a study of siplizumab effects on memory and regulatory T cells. Clones were read by immunoSEQ multiplex PCR, and TCRdb kept only the in-frame ones, dropping some. The sample lists some 87,000 clones; just under 90% were seen once. The sample was CD4+ T cells sorted from blood. The receptors here all came from a human donor in good health.

Turning to this clone: An end of the junction differs from the germline gene, which may be a read error. This sequence joins TRBV7-8 and TRBJ2-7; 8 nucleotides agree with TRBD1. CDR3 length: 11 amino acids. Germline V lookup: CDR1 SGHVS, CDR2 FQNEAQ. The CDR3, as DNA: TGTGCCAGCAGCTTATCGGACAGGGTGAACTTC. It translates to CASSLSDRVNF. The complete variable domain, with remaining parts taken from reference TRBV7-8 and TRBJ2-7, reads GAGVSQSPRYKVAKRGQDVALRCDPISGHVSLFWYQQALGQGPEFLTYFQNEAQLDKSGLPSDRFFAERPEGSVSTLKIQRTQQEDSAVYLCASSLSDRVNFGPGTRLTVT.

V is TRBV2 and J is TRBJ2-7; D possibly corresponds to TRBD1 (5 bases). From germline, CDR1 is SNHLY and CDR2 FYNNEI. Trimming shortened V by 3 bases and J by 1 base, and 13 bases separated the two germline ends. The CDR3 sequence is 15 residues long. This chain's CDR3 is CASSDAGNNSYEQYF. CDR3 nucleotide sequence: TGTGCCAGCAGTGACGCAGGGAATAATTCCTACGAGCAGTACTTC.

The chain employs TRBV19 and TRBJ1-1; D is possibly TRBD1 (6 bases). The CDR3 length is 15 residues. V was clipped by 1 base and J by 1 base, with 10 bases between them. The germline gives CDR1 LNHDA, CDR2 SQIVND (reference sequence). The CDR3 nucleotides are TGTGCCAGTAGTATAGCTCACAGGGCGAACACTGAAGCTTTCTTT. Its translation is CASSIAHRANTEAFF. The full variable domain, its missing parts supplied by reference TRBV19 and TRBJ1-1, is DGGITQSPKYLFRKEGQNVTLSCEQNLNHDAMYWYRQDPGQGLRLIYYSQIVNDFQKGDIAEGYSVSREKKESFPLTVTSAQKNPTAFYLCASSIAHRANTEAFFGQGTRLTVV.

This chain links TRBV25-1 with TRBJ2-7; TRBD1 aligns across 10 bases. CDR1 is MGHDK, CDR2 SYGVNS, per germline. The CDR3 sequence is 14 residues long. Unmatched junction bases numbered 2, after V lost 4 bases and J lost 2 bases. The CDR3, as DNA: TGTGCCAGCAGTGCGACAGGGGGCCCCTACGAGCAGTACTTC. Residues: CASSATGGPYEQYF.

The V gene is TRBV6-5, the J gene TRBJ2-5; no clear D. The CDR3 runs to 14 residues. The V end was cut by 0 bases, the J end by 2 bases, with 7 bases between. CDR1 and CDR2 (germline): MNHEY, SVGAGI. For the CDR3, the DNA is TGTGCCAGCAGTTACTCCGGCTCTCAAGAGACCCAGTACTTC. Encoded protein: CASSYSGSQETQYF.

The chain combines TRBV19 with TRBJ1-5, with TRBD1 matching over 9 bases. The CDR3 spans 14 residues. Germline V gene data show CDR1 as LNHDA and CDR2 as SQIVND (reference sequence). The V segment lost 2 bases and the J segment 5 bases; nucleotides outside the gene matches: 1. The CDR3 reads CASSITGGDQPQHF. In DNA, the CDR3 is TGTGCCAGTAGTATAACAGGGGGCGATCAGCCCCAGCATTTT.

The genes are TRBV5-1 and TRBJ2-7; D gene unclear. This CDR3 has 13 amino acids. The ends were cut back, 2 bases at V and 3 bases at J, with 9 bases in the middle. Germline V gene data show CDR1 as SGHRS and CDR2 as YFSETQ. CDR3 DNA sequence: TGCGCCAGCAGCTTCGGGCAGCTCTACGAGCAGTACTTC. It specifies CASSFGQLYEQYF.

The chain is built from TRBV19 and TRBJ1-4, with a tentative D call TRBD1 (5 bases). V lost 1 base to trimming and J lost 4 bases, with 13 bases between them. The CDR3 is 16 amino acids. The V gene's germline CDR1 is LNHDA and CDR2 SQIVND (reference sequence). The CDR3 DNA reads as TGTGCCAGTAGTATAGGGGGGGATCGGATTAATGAAAAACTGTTTTTT. It specifies CASSIGGDRINEKLFF.

The chain recombines TRBV28 with TRBJ2-7; 10 bases are a match to TRBD1. The CDR3 runs to 15 residues. Germline trimming cut 6 bases from V and 4 bases from J; bases unmatched to any gene: 9. Germline V gene lookup returns CDR1 MDHEN and CDR2 SYDVKM. The CDR3: CASRSTTGGKYEQYF. DNA of the CDR3: TGTGCCAGCAGGAGTACGACAGGGGGCAAGTACGAGCAGTACTTC.

The chain has TRBV18 and TRBJ1-1; D call uncertain. Trimming stripped 2 bases from V and 1 base from J, with 5 bases between. Germline lookup yields CDR1 KGHSH and CDR2 LQKENI. CDR3 length equals 13 residues. CDR3 nucleotide sequence: TGTGCCAGCTCACCAAAGGGGAACACTGAAGCTTTCTTT. It specifies CASSPKGNTEAFF.

The V call is TRBV21-1, the J call TRBJ2-7; the D call in the table, TRBD2, was not verified against the DNA. TRBV21-1 is noted as a pseudogene. This CDR3 region has 17 residues. The CDR3 DNA sequence: TGTGCCAGCAGCAAAGGGGGCCCCCTAGCGTCAGACTACGAGCAGTACTTC. It yields the protein CASSKGGPLASDYEQYF.

This sequence joins TRBV6-6 and TRBJ2-7; TRBD1 agrees at 8 bases. Germline V gene sequence: CDR1 MNHNY, CDR2 SVGAGI (reference sequence). The CDR3 is 15 amino acids. Unmatched junction bases numbered 9, after V lost 8 bases and J lost 0 bases. CDR3 DNA sequence: TGTGCCAGCTTGTCCGCGGACAGGGTCTCCTACGAGCAGTACTTC. Protein: CASLSADRVSYEQYF.

The V gene is TRBV11-3, the J gene TRBJ2-7; D may correspond to TRBD1 or TRBD2 (5 bases each). The V gene's germline CDR1 is SGHNT and CDR2 YENEEA. CDR3 size: 17 residues. Trimming removed 1 base from V and 2 bases from J, with 18 bases in between. The CDR3 nucleotides read TGTGCCAGCAGCTTAGGGCCTCCCGGGGACGGGCCCTACGAGCAGTACTTC. Protein sequence: CASSLGPPGDGPYEQYF.

This chain connects TRBV27 to TRBJ1-2; TRBD1 aligns across 7 bases. After removal of 4 bases from V and 0 bases from J, the junction contained 2 bases not matched to a gene. Germline CDR1 reads MNHEY; CDR2 reads SMNVEV (reference sequence). The CDR3 is made up of 14 amino acids. The CDR3 DNA reads TGTGCCAGCAGTTACAGGGGTACTAACTATGGCTACACCTTC. Protein product: CASSYRGTNYGYTF.

V gene TRBV4-2 combines with J gene TRBJ1-2; D is ambiguous. Germline V gene data show CDR1 as LGHNA and CDR2 as YNFKEQ. This CDR3 has 15 residues. Trimming removed 0 bases at V and 4 bases at J, with 12 bases between. The CDR3 bases are TGTGCCAGCAGCCAAGATCAGGTGACACTCTATGGCTACACCTTC. Protein: CASSQDQVTLYGYTF.

V is TRBV30 and J is TRBJ2-3; no clear D. Trimming stripped 0 bases from V and 3 bases from J, with 10 bases between. The germline V gene encodes CDR1 GTSNPN and CDR2 SVGIG (reference sequence). The CDR3 has 14 residues. CDR3 residues: CAWSVRLVTDTQYF. Here the CDR3 DNA reads TGTGCCTGGAGTGTAAGATTGGTTACAGATACGCAGTATTTT.

The V call is TRBV7-2, the J call TRBJ2-7; unclear D gene. CDR1 and CDR2 from the germline V gene are SGHTA and FQGNSA. The CDR3 covers 15 residues. With 0 bases removed from V and 2 bases from J, the gap between germline ends came to 11 bases. CDR3: CASSLARLEPYEQYF. The CDR3 bases are TGTGCCAGCAGCTTAGCACGACTGGAACCCTACGAGCAGTACTTC.

The chain couples TRBV7-8 to TRBJ2-7, with 8 bases aligning to TRBD1. Germline V CDR1 and CDR2: SGHVS, FQNEAQ. The ends lost 8 bases at V and 2 bases at J; junction bases unmatched: 8. The CDR3 has 14 residues. The CDR3 DNA sequence: TGTGCCAGCGTTCTTGACAGGGGCCCCTACGAGCAGTACTTC. This codes for CASVLDRGPYEQYF.

This rearrangement joins TRBV7-3 to TRBJ2-3, with TRBD2 as a possible D gene (6 bases). Germline V gene lookup returns CDR1 SGHTA and CDR2 FQGTGA. This CDR3 has 15 amino acids. The V end lost 1 base, the J end lost 2 bases, and 10 bases lay between the germline ends. The CDR3 nucleotides are TGTGCCAGCAGCTTAAGTGGGAGGATCACAGATACGCAGTATTTT. Translated: CASSLSGRITDTQYF. The full variable domain, its missing parts supplied by reference TRBV7-3 and TRBJ2-3, is GAGVSQTPSNKVTEKGKYVELRCDPISGHTALYWYRQSLGQGPEFLIYFQGTGAADDSGLPNDRFFAVRPEGSVSTLKIQRTERGDSAVYLCASSLSGRITDTQYFGPGTRLTVL.

V is TRBV7-9 and J is TRBJ2-7, with 7 bases identical to TRBD2. This CDR3 contains 14 residues. CDR1 is SEHNR, CDR2 FQNEAQ, per germline (reference sequence). Germline trimming cut 6 bases from V and 4 bases from J; bases unmatched to any gene: 9. This chain's CDR3 is CASRQSGEGYEQYF. Here the CDR3 DNA reads TGTGCCAGCAGACAATCCGGGGAGGGTTACGAGCAGTACTTC.

The chain uses TRBV23-1 and TRBJ2-3, with D maybe TRBD1 (6 bases). TRBV23-1 is designated an ORF whose function remains uncertain. The CDR3 sequence is 14 residues long. CDR3 residues: CSNSTGRSTDTQYF. CDR3 DNA sequence: TGCTCAAACTCAACAGGGCGAAGCACAGATACGCAGTATTTT.

DNA for the CDR3: TGTGCCAGCAGCCCCCTCGGGACATCCACAGATACGCAGTATTTT. Its translation is CASSPLGTSTDTQYF. The V gene is TRBV11-2, the J gene TRBJ2-3; a possible D gene is TRBD1 (6 bases). The CDR3 is made up of 15 amino acids. CDR1 and CDR2 (germline): SGHAT, FQNNGV. V lost 5 bases and J lost 2, with 14 bases in between.

V is TRBV5-8 and J is TRBJ2-5; a weak D match, TRBD2 (5 bases). The CDR3 has 13 amino acids. Germline V CDR1 and CDR2: SGHTS, YDEGEE. V was trimmed by 5 bases and J by 5 bases, leaving 13 bases between them. The CDR3 DNA reads TGTGCCAGCAGTCAGCCCCCGGGGGAGACCCAGTACTTC. This encodes CASSQPPGETQYF.

This clone was seen a handful of times. The chain links TRBV5-1 to TRBJ1-5, with no clear D. V shed 2 bases and J shed 6 bases, with 9 bases lying between them. There are 13 residues in the CDR3. CDR1 is SGHRS, CDR2 YFSETQ, per germline. CDR3: CASSFSGGQPQHF. Here the CDR3 DNA reads TGCGCCAGCAGCTTCTCAGGAGGTCAGCCCCAGCATTTT.

The rearrangement joins TRBV9 to TRBJ2-7, with D maybe TRBD1 (6 bases). This CDR3 spans 14 amino acids. V lost 3 bases and J lost 7, with 17 bases in between. CDR1 and CDR2 from the germline V gene are SGDLS and YYNGEE. CDR3 region: CASSAGTLKGEQYF. The CDR3 DNA reads as TGTGCCAGCAGCGCCGGGACACTTAAGGGAGAGCAGTACTTC.

V usage is TRBV7-9 and J usage is TRBJ2-5; D not resolved. Between the trimmed V and J ends, which lost 2 bases and 7 bases, there was a span of 11 bases. The CDR3 runs to 13 residues. Germline-derived CDR1 and CDR2 are SEHNR and FQNEAQ (reference sequence). The CDR3 DNA reads as TGTGCCAGCAGCTTAAAACTCGGTGGGACCCAGTACTTC. It yields the protein CASSLKLGGTQYF.

The chain couples TRBV7-9 to TRBJ1-4; the D is unclear. The V end was cut by 7 bases, the J end by 8 bases, with 14 bases between. Germline V gene data show CDR1 as SEHNR and CDR2 as FQNEAQ (reference sequence). The CDR3 totals 13 residues. The CDR3 sequence is CASTQSDREKLFF. The CDR3 region has the DNA TGTGCCAGCACCCAGTCGGATCGGGAAAAACTGTTTTTT.

The rearrangement links TRBV11-2 to TRBJ2-2; D perhaps matches TRBD2 (5 bases). The CDR3 sequence is 13 residues long. Trimming shortened V by 2 bases and J by 5 bases, and 6 bases separated the two germline ends. Germline CDR1 SGHAT, CDR2 FQNNGV. In nucleotides, the CDR3 is TGTGCCAGCAGCTTAACTAGTACCGGGGAGCTGTTTTTT. This gives the protein CASSLTSTGELFF.

V is TRBV11-3 and J is TRBJ2-3, with 11 bases matching TRBD2. CDR3 length: 15 residues. V was clipped by 5 bases and J by 1 base; unmatched bases: 2. The germline CDR1 and CDR2 sequences are SGHNT and YENEEA. The chain's CDR3 is CASSQGLAGTDTQYF. The DNA for the CDR3 is TGTGCCAGCAGCCAGGGACTAGCGGGCACAGATACGCAGTATTTT.

This sequence joins TRBV5-8 and TRBJ1-1; D is possibly TRBD1 (6 bases). The germline CDR1 and CDR2 sequences are SGHTS and YDEGEE. The CDR3 has 13 amino acids. V lost 5 bases, J lost 2 bases, and 10 bases lay in between. DNA for the CDR3: TGTGCCAGCAGACTCAGGGGTAACACTGAAGCTTTCTTT. This codes for CASRLRGNTEAFF.

This chain links TRBV15 with TRBJ2-5; TRBD2 matches at 14 bases. J lost 5 bases, V lost 4 bases, and 9 bases had no gene match. Germline CDR1 is LNHNV and CDR2 is YYDKDF (reference sequence). The CDR3 length is 17 residues. CDR3 protein: CATSTALGLAGGETQYF. As DNA, the CDR3 is TGTGCCACCAGCACCGCCCTCGGACTAGCGGGAGGTGAGACCCAGTACTTC.

The rearrangement uses TRBV10-1 and TRBJ1-1; tentatively, D is TRBD1 (5 bases). Trimming took 5 bases from V and 3 from J, leaving 13 bases between them. This CDR3 spans 14 amino acids. Germline V gene data show CDR1 as WNHNN and CDR2 as SYGVQD (reference sequence). CDR3 region: CASSWRRGDTEAFF. In nucleotides, the CDR3 is TGCGCCAGCAGTTGGAGAAGAGGGGACACTGAAGCTTTCTTT.